These 20 T cell receptor beta chains originate from one sample sequenced in a study of T-cell reconstitution after alpha-beta-depleted transplantation in children. Preparing the TCRbeta library involved the use of unique molecular identifiers. In TCRdb, the PCR reads were re-called with MiXCR into one record per CDR3 protein. The sample has about 870,000 distinct CDR3 sequences, 16% seen once. Source: PBMCs, mostly from graft donor cells, taken 360 days after TCRalphabeta/CD19-depleted stem cell transplant. The receptors stem from a male patient between 5 and 17 years old who had a stem cell transplant for acute lymphoblastic leukemia, so the T cells may come from the graft donor.

In its sample, this clonotype was seen a few times. The chain employs TRBV12-3 or TRBV12-4 and TRBJ2-7; TRBD1 matches at 7 bases. This CDR3 has 15 residues. V lost 5 bases, J lost 5 bases, and 12 bases stayed unmatched. This CDR3 reads CASSTWDSTTDEQYF. The DNA of the CDR3 is TGTGCCAGCAGTACCTGGGACAGCACCACGGACGAGCAGTACTTC.

This clonotype was observed a few times. This chain links TRBV6-5 with TRBJ2-1; D ambiguous. Between the trimmed V and J ends, which lost 0 bases and 0 bases, there was a span of 9 bases. Germline-derived CDR1 and CDR2 are MNHEY and SVGAGI. The CDR3 loop spans 16 amino acids. CDR3 sequence (DNA): TGTGCCAGCAGTTACTCCTCCCGAGGCTCCTACAATGAGCAGTTCTTC. Its translation is CASSYSSRGSYNEQFF.

The chain couples TRBV7-6 to TRBJ1-2; tentative D call: TRBD1 (6 bases). The CDR3 has 16 residues. V lost 5 bases and J 4 bases, leaving 20 bases between the germline ends. From germline, CDR1 is SGHVS and CDR2 FNYEAQ. The CDR3: CASSPAGTSSPYGYTF. The CDR3 DNA reads TGTGCCAGCAGCCCAGCCGGGACATCCTCCCCCTATGGCTACACCTTC.

In this sample, this clonotype turned up a few times. The V and J genes are TRBV7-9 and TRBJ2-7, with TRBD2 identical over 8 bases. Germline V lookup: CDR1 SEHNR, CDR2 FQNEAQ (reference sequence). The CDR3 has 16 amino acids. Trimming removed 1 base from V and 9 bases from J; junction bases left unmatched: 14. CDR3: CASSLEGTSRTTRQYF. The CDR3 nucleotides are TGTGCCAGCAGCTTAGAAGGGACTAGTAGGACTACGAGGCAGTACTTC.

This clonotype was recorded a few times. The chain employs TRBV7-6 and TRBJ2-7; D may be TRBD1 (6 bases). The CDR3 loop spans 14 amino acids. With 5 bases removed from V and 0 bases from J, the gap between germline ends came to 11 bases. Germline CDR1 is SGHVS and CDR2 is FNYEAQ. CDR3 nucleotide sequence: TGTGCCAGCAGCGATCAGGACAGCTCCTACGAGCAGTACTTC. Its translation: CASSDQDSSYEQYF.

This chain joins TRBV2 and TRBJ1-5; D remains unclear. Germline V gives CDR1 SNHLY, CDR2 FYNNEI. V was clipped by 3 bases and J by 0 bases, with 9 bases between them. The CDR3 consists of 15 residues. The CDR3 nucleotides are TGTGCCAGCAGTGAGGGCGCGGATAGCAATCAGCCCCAGCATTTT. It encodes CASSEGADSNQPQHF.

This clonotype was detected only a few times. The chain links TRBV12-3 or TRBV12-4 to TRBJ1-1; the D is unclear. V dropped 1 base and J dropped 12 bases, with 9 bases sitting between them. The CDR3 totals 11 residues. CDR3 sequence: CASSLGAVTFF. CDR3 sequence (DNA): TGTGCCAGCAGTTTAGGGGCGGTGACTTTCTTT.

In this sample, this clonotype turned up a few times. This chain joins TRBV6-5 and TRBJ2-4; D is unresolved. The CDR3 consists of 13 residues. Germline V lookup: CDR1 MNHEY, CDR2 SVGAGI. V dropped 0 bases and J dropped 12 bases, with 12 bases sitting between them. In DNA form, the CDR3 reads TGTGCCAGCAGTTACTCGGCGAGTTTGGGTCAGTACTTC. Translation: CASSYSASLGQYF.

This sequence joins TRBV29-1 and TRBJ2-7; 7 nucleotides agree with TRBD1. The trim removed 5 bases at V and 3 bases at J, leaving 7 bases unmatched. The V gene's germline CDR1 is SQVTM and CDR2 ANQGSEA. The CDR3 has 13 residues. Written as DNA, the CDR3 is TGCAGCGTTACGACAGGGCGTTTCTACGAGCAGTACTTC. Translated: CSVTTGRFYEQYF.

The chain is built from TRBV6-2 or TRBV6-3 and TRBJ1-5; D remains ambiguous. With 0 bases removed from V and 0 bases from J, the gap between germline ends came to 12 bases. Germline loops: CDR1 MNHEY, CDR2 SVGEGT. The CDR3 covers 17 residues. CDR3 residues: CASSYSVLADSNQPQHF. In nucleotides, the CDR3 is TGTGCCAGCAGTTACTCGGTCCTGGCCGATAGCAATCAGCCCCAGCATTTT.

Here the CDR3 reads CATSRVWLAGAETQYF. CDR3 DNA sequence: TGTGCCACCAGCAGAGTATGGCTAGCGGGAGCAGAGACCCAGTACTTC. This chain connects TRBV15 to TRBJ2-5; 10 nucleotides agree with TRBD2. This CDR3 spans 16 amino acids. V was clipped by 1 base and J by 4 bases; unmatched bases: 6. Germline values: CDR1 LNHNV, CDR2 YYDKDF (reference sequence).

This chain uses TRBV5-1 with TRBJ2-5; TRBD2 matches 13 bases. Per germline, CDR1 SGHRS and CDR2 YFSETQ. The CDR3 spans 17 residues. Losses at the gene ends were 1 base for V and 1 base for J; bases not matched to a gene: 4. CDR3 nucleotides: TGCGCCAGCAGCTTGTTTGGGACTAGCGGGATCCAAGAGACCCAGTACTTC. The encoded protein is CASSLFGTSGIQETQYF.

This clonotype has just a few counts. This chain links TRBV20-1 with TRBJ2-5, with D unclear. The V end lost 2 bases, the J end lost 5 bases, and 12 bases lay between the germline ends. Germline CDR1 DFQATT, CDR2 SNEGSKA (reference sequence). The CDR3 is 13 residues long. The CDR3: CSARKGRMETQYF. The CDR3 region has the DNA TGCAGTGCTAGAAAGGGTAGAATGGAGACCCAGTACTTC.

This clonotype was observed a handful of times. This rearrangement joins TRBV7-9 to TRBJ1-2; D uncertain. Per the germline V gene, CDR1 is SEHNR and CDR2 is FQNEAQ (reference sequence). V was trimmed by 2 bases and J by 9 bases, leaving 4 bases between them. The CDR3 runs 10 residues. The CDR3, as DNA: TGTGCCAGCAGCTTAAATCGCTACACCTTC. The encoded protein is CASSLNRYTF.

This clonotype has a handful of counts. This CDR3 is CASKGLWTGNTIYF. CDR3 DNA: TGTGCCAGCAAGGGTCTTTGGACTGGAAACACCATATATTTT. The rearrangement links TRBV12-3 or TRBV12-4 to TRBJ1-3; D is uncertain. The CDR3 runs 14 residues. Deletions cut 7 bases from V and 2 bases from J, with 12 bases between.

This clonotype occurred a few times. This chain uses TRBV12-3 or TRBV12-4 with TRBJ1-1; possible D gene TRBD1, 6 bases. The CDR3 totals 13 residues. Trimming left V 3 bases short and J 11 bases short, with 16 bases between. CDR3 in DNA: TGTGCCAGCAGTTTCAGGCCCAGGGGCTGGGCTTTCTTT. It yields the protein CASSFRPRGWAFF.

The V and J genes are TRBV20-1 and TRBJ2-2; D remains ambiguous. The CDR3 consists of 13 residues. Looked up from germline, CDR1 is DFQATT and CDR2 is SNEGSKA (reference sequence). V gave up 2 bases and J gave up 5 bases, with 9 bases separating them. The CDR3, as DNA: TGCAGTGCTAGACAGAAAGATACCGGGGAGCTGTTTTTT. This translates into CSARQKDTGELFF.

This clonotype has only a few counts. The V and J genes are TRBV5-1 and TRBJ2-7; tentatively, D is TRBD1 or TRBD2 (6 bases each). The CDR3 covers 16 residues. Per germline, CDR1 SGHRS and CDR2 YFSETQ. The V end lost 7 bases, the J end lost 3 bases, and 23 bases lay between the germline ends. The CDR3 sequence: CASYPRAGGPIYEQYF. Written as DNA, the CDR3 is TGCGCCAGCTACCCGAGGGCCGGGGGCCCCATCTACGAGCAGTACTTC.

This clonotype has only a few counts. V and J are TRBV7-9 and TRBJ2-2; TRBD1 might be the D (6 bases). Trimming pared 7 bases from V and 3 bases from J, leaving 12 bases between. CDR1 is SEHNR and CDR2 is FQNEAQ in the germline V gene (reference sequence). The CDR3 contains 14 residues. The CDR3 spells CASTRQDDTGELFF. In DNA form, the CDR3 reads TGTGCCAGCACCAGACAGGATGACACCGGGGAGCTGTTTTTT. Full variable domain (missing parts from reference TRBV7-9 and TRBJ2-2): DTGVSQNPRHKITKRGQNVTFRCDPISEHNRLYWYRQTLGQGPEFLTYFQNEAQLEKSRLLSDRFSAERPKGSFSTLEIQRTEQGDSAMYLCASTRQDDTGELFFGEGSRLTVL.

This clonotype was observed many times. The CDR3 DNA sequence: TGTGCCAGCAGGCCCCACGGGCACTACGAGCAGTACTTC. It translates to CASRPHGHYEQYF. The rearrangement uses TRBV27 and TRBJ2-7; D ambiguous. V lost 6 bases, J lost 3 bases, and 12 bases lay in between. The germline gives CDR1 MNHEY, CDR2 SMNVEV (reference sequence). CDR3 length: 13 amino acids.